The 2 T cell receptor beta chains in this list originate from one sample, sequenced in a study of T cells in Graves' hyperthyroidism and ophthalmopathy. It was RNA transcripts that yielded the amplified TCR beta CDR3 regions. A set of HTBI primers served as the primers for a first-round RT-PCR of the TCR CDR3. In TCRdb, the multiplex PCR reads were re-called with MiXCR into one record per CDR3 protein. The sample consists of hundreds of thousands of distinct CDR3 sequences, 30% to 40% of them appearing once. The sample taken for sequencing was blood. These receptors all stem from a woman in her thirties or forties with Graves' hyperthyroidism.

This clonotype was recorded a few times. The chain couples TRBV7-2 to TRBJ1-1; 12 bases are a match to TRBD1. The V segment lost 6 bases and the J segment 4 bases; nucleotides outside the gene matches: 9. From germline, CDR1 is SGHTA and CDR2 FQGNSA. CDR3 length: 16 amino acids. CDR3 sequence reads: CASRTGTGGLVTEAFF. DNA for the CDR3: TGTGCCAGCAGAACCGGGACAGGGGGCTTAGTCACTGAAGCTTTCTTT.

This clonotype was detected a few times. The chain combines TRBV7-9 with TRBJ2-2, with 11 positions matching TRBD2. Germline loops: CDR1 SEHNR, CDR2 FQNEAQ (reference sequence). J was trimmed by 4 bases and V by 4 bases; bases with no gene match: 14. This CDR3 contains 19 residues. The chain's CDR3 is CASSYFWSSSGRSTGELFF. The CDR3 DNA is TGTGCCAGCAGCTACTTTTGGAGTTCTAGCGGGAGGTCCACCGGGGAGCTGTTTTTT.